What follows are 12 T cell receptor beta chains derived from one specimen sequenced in a study of PD-L1 blockade in urothelial cancer. Specified time point: peripheral blood 6 weeks after treatment start. Assay: immunoSEQ multiplex PCR; the TCRdb copy retains only in-frame clones and omits some. This table has some 19,000 clones, approximately 80% appearing once. Source: PBMCs, taken around atezolizumab (anti-PD-L1) treatment. The receptors derive from a man between 45 and 60 years old with urothelial cancer.

The chain employs TRBV28 and TRBJ1-3; tentatively, D is TRBD1 (6 bases). CDR3 size: 16 residues. V shed 5 bases and J shed 0 bases, with 14 bases lying between them. Germline assignment: CDR1 MDHEN and CDR2 SYDVKM. The CDR3 DNA sequence: TGTGCCAGCAGTCGCCGGGACACATACTCTGGAAACACCATATATTTT. The encoded protein is CASSRRDTYSGNTIYF.

The chain links TRBV5-1 to TRBJ1-5; 10 bases are shared with TRBD1. The V segment lost 4 bases and the J segment 1 base; nucleotides outside the gene matches: 2. The CDR3 is made up of 15 amino acids. Germline V lookup: CDR1 SGHRS, CDR2 YFSETQ. CDR3 residues: CASSPGQGSNQPQHF. In DNA form, the CDR3 reads TGCGCCAGCAGCCCGGGACAGGGGAGCAATCAGCCCCAGCATTTT.

The chain recombines TRBV4-1 with TRBJ1-2, with TRBD1 as a possible D gene (6 bases). V lost 2 bases to trimming and J lost 2 bases, with 15 bases between them. CDR3 length equals 16 residues. Germline CDR1 reads MGHRA; CDR2 reads YSYEKL. Written as DNA, the CDR3 is TGCGCCAGCAGCCAACCTCCAGGGGAAGGGAACTATGGCTACACCTTC. It codes for CASSQPPGEGNYGYTF.

The chain is built from TRBV6-4 and TRBJ2-3; 7 bases line up with TRBD2. CDR3 length: 15 amino acids. Germline lookup yields CDR1 MRHNA and CDR2 SNTAGT. Trimming took 0 bases from V and 5 from J; bases not matched to a gene: 5. CDR3 nucleotide sequence: TGTGCCAGCAGTGACTCCGGACTAGACGTAGATACGCAGTATTTT. The encoded protein is CASSDSGLDVDTQYF.

The chain joins TRBV19 to TRBJ1-2; D unclear. The ends were cut back, 3 bases at V and 4 bases at J, with 12 bases in the middle. The CDR3 totals 14 residues. From germline, CDR1 is LNHDA and CDR2 SQIVND (reference sequence). The CDR3 coding sequence is TGTGCCAGTAGTATCTCGGCAGGTGGCTATGGCTACACCTTC. The encoded protein is CASSISAGGYGYTF.

This chain links TRBV7-2 with TRBJ2-1, with 11 bases that match TRBD2. The J segment lost 6 bases and the V segment lost 2 bases, leaving 9 bases of the junction unmatched. Germline CDR1 and CDR2: SGHTA and FQGNSA. The CDR3 runs to 17 residues. CDR3 bases: TGTGCCAGCAGCTTACAGGGGGCTAGCGGGGGGCCCAATGAGCAGTTCTTC. Protein: CASSLQGASGGPNEQFF.

This rearrangement joins TRBV11-3 to TRBJ2-5; 8 bases are a match to TRBD2. The CDR3 runs to 12 residues. The germline CDR1 and CDR2 sequences are SGHNT and YENEEA. Here the CDR3 reads CHRAGEAETQYF. CDR3 bases: TGTCACAGAGCGGGAGAGGCCGAGACCCAGTACTTC.

The rearrangement links TRBV6-1 to TRBJ1-1, with D unclear. V was clipped by 7 bases and J by 6 bases, with 12 bases between them. The CDR3 is made up of 12 amino acids. CDR1 is MNHNS, CDR2 SASEGT, per germline. The DNA for the CDR3 is TGTGCCAGCACCCCCCCGAGCTCTGAAGCTTTCTTT. Translated: CASTPPSSEAFF.

This sequence joins TRBV10-1 and TRBJ2-1, with 10 bases that match TRBD2. In germline, CDR1 is WNHNN, CDR2 SYGVQD (reference sequence). The CDR3 runs 16 residues. The V gene end was trimmed by 4 bases and the J gene end by 7 bases; junction bases not matched to a gene: 10. CDR3 amino acids: CASSGSSGGPENEQFF. The CDR3 DNA reads TGCGCCAGCAGTGGGTCTAGCGGGGGCCCTGAGAATGAGCAGTTCTTC.

This chain links TRBV10-2 with TRBJ1-2; D not resolved. This CDR3 has 14 amino acids. Trimming stripped 3 bases from V and 2 bases from J, with 10 bases between. Germline V gene lookup returns CDR1 WSHSY and CDR2 SAAADI. The CDR3 DNA is TGCGCCAGCAGTGATCTGAGGAGGAACTATGGCTACACCTTC. Protein product: CASSDLRRNYGYTF.

The genes are TRBV6-1 and TRBJ1-2; 8 bases map to TRBD1. Looked up from germline, CDR1 is MNHNS and CDR2 is SASEGT. The CDR3 covers 15 residues. The junction had 6 bases not matched to a gene; V was cut back by 4 bases and J by 2 bases. CDR3 bases: TGTGCCAGCAGTGCCGGGACAGGCCCAAACTATGGCTACACCTTC. As protein: CASSAGTGPNYGYTF.

The rearrangement links TRBV6-6 to TRBJ2-2; unclear D gene. Germline V CDR1 and CDR2: MNHNY, SVGAGI (reference sequence). CDR3 length: 12 residues. V gave up 6 bases and J gave up 8 bases, with 10 bases separating them. CDR3: CASSPLAGELFF. CDR3 bases: TGTGCCAGCAGCCCCCTCGCGGGGGAGCTGTTTTTT.